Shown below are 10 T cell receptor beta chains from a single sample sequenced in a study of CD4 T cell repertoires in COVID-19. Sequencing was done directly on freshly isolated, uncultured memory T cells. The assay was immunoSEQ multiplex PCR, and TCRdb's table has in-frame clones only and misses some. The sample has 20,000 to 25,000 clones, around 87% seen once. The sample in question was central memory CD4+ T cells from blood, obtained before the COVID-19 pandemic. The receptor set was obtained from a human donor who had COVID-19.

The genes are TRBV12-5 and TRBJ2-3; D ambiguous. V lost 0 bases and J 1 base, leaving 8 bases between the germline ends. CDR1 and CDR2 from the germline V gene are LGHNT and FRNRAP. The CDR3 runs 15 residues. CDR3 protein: CASGLVTGGTDTQYF. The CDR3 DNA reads TGTGCTAGTGGTTTGGTAACGGGTGGCACAGATACGCAGTATTTT.

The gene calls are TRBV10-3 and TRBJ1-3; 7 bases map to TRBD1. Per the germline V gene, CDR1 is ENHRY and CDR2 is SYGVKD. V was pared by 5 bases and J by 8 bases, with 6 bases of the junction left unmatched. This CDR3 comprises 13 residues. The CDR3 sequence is CAISLTGRDTIYF. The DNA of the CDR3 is TGTGCCATCAGTCTGACAGGGCGGGACACCATATATTTT.

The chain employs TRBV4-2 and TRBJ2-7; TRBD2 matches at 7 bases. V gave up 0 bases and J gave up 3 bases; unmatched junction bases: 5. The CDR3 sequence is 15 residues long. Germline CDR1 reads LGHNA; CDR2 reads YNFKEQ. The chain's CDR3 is CASSQDGGSFYEQYF. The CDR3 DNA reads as TGTGCCAGCAGCCAAGACGGGGGGTCTTTCTACGAGCAGTACTTC.

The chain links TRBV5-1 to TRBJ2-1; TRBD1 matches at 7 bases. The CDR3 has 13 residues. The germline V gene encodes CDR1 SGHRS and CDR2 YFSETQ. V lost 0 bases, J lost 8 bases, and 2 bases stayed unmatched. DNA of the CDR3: TGCGCCAGCAGCTTGGGACAGGGTTATGAGCAGTTCTTC. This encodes CASSLGQGYEQFF.

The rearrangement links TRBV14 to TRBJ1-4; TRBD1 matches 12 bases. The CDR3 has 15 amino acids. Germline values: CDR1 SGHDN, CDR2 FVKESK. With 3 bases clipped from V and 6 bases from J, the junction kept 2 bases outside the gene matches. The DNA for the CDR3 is TGTGCCAGCAGCCAGGGGACAGGGGGCGATGAAAAACTGTTTTTT. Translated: CASSQGTGGDEKLFF.

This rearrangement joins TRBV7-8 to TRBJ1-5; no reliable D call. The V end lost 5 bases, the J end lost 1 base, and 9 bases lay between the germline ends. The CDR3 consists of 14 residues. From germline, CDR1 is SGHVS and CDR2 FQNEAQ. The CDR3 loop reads CASSLTGSNQPQHF. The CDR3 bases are TGTGCCAGCAGCCTCACCGGGAGCAATCAGCCCCAGCATTTT.

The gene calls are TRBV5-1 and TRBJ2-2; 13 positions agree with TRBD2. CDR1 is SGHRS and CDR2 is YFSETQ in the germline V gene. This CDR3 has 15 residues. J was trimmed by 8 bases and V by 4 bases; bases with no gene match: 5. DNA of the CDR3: TGCGCCAGCAGCCTGAGGACTAGCGGGAGAGGGGAGCTGTTTTTT. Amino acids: CASSLRTSGRGELFF. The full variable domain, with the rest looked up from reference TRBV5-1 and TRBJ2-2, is KAGVTQTPRYLIKTRGQQVTLSCSPISGHRSVSWYQQTPGQGLQFLFEYFSETQRNKGNFPGRFSGRQFSNSRSEMNVSTLELGDSALYLCASSLRTSGRGELFFGEGSRLTVL.

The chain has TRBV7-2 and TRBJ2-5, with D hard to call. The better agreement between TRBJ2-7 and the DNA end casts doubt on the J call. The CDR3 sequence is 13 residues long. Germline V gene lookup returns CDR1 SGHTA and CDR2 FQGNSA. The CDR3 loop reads CASSVTTYYEQYF. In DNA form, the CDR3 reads TGTGCCAGCAGCGTTACCACTTACTACGAGCAGTACTTC.

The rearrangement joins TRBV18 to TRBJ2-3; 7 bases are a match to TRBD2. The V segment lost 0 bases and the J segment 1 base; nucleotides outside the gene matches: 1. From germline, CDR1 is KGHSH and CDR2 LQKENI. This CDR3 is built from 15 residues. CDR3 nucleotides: TGTGCCAGCTCACCACCGGCGGGGGGCACAGATACGCAGTATTTT. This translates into CASSPPAGGTDTQYF.

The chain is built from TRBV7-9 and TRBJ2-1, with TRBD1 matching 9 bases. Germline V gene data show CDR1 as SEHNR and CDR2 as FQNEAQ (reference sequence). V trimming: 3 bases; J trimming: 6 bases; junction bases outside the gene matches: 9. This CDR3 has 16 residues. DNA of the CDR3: TGTGCCAGCAGCTTCCCTCCGGGACAGGGCCCCAATGAGCAGTTCTTC. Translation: CASSFPPGQGPNEQFF.